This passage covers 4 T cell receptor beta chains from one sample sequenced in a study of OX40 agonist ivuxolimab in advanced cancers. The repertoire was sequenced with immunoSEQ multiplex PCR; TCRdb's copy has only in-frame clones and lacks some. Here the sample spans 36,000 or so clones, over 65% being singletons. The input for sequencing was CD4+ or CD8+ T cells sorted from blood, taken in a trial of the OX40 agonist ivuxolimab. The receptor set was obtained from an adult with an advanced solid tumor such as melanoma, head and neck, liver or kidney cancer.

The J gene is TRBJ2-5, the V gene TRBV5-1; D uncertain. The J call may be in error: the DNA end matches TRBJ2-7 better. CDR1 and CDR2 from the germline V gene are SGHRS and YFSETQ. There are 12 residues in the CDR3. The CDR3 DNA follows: TGCGCCAGCAGCGTTGACTCTTACGAGCAGTACTTC. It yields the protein CASSVDSYEQYF.

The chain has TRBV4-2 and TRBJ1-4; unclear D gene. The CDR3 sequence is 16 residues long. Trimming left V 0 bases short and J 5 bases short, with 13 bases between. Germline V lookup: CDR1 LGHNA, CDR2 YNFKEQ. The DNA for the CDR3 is TGTGCCAGCAGCCAAGATCCGACGGGGAGGAATGAAAAACTGTTTTTT. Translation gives CASSQDPTGRNEKLFF.

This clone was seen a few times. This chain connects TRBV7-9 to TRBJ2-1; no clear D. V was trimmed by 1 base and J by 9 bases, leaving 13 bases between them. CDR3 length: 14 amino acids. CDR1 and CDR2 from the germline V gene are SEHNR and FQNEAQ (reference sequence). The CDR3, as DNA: TGTGCCAGCAGCTTAGAAATCCTTCAGAGTGAGCAGTTCTTC. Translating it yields CASSLEILQSEQFF.

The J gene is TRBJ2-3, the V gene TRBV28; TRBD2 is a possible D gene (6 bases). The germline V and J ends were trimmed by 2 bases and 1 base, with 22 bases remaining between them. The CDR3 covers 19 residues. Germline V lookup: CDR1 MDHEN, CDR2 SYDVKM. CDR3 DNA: TGTGCCAGCAGTTTAAGGTTTGGCGGGATACGGGTCGGCACAGATACGCAGTATTTT. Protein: CASSLRFGGIRVGTDTQYF.